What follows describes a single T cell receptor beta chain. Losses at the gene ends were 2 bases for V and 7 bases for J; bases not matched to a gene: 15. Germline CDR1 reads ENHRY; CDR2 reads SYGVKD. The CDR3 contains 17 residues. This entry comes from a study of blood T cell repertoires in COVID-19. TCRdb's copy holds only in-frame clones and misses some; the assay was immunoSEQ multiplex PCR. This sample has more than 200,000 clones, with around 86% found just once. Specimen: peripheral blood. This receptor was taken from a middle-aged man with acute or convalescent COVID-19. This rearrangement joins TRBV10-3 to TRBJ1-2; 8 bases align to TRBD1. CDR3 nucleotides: TGTGCCATCAGTGAGAGGGATCAGGGGGCGCCGGGGATTGGCTACACCTTC. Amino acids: CAISERDQGAPGIGYTF.